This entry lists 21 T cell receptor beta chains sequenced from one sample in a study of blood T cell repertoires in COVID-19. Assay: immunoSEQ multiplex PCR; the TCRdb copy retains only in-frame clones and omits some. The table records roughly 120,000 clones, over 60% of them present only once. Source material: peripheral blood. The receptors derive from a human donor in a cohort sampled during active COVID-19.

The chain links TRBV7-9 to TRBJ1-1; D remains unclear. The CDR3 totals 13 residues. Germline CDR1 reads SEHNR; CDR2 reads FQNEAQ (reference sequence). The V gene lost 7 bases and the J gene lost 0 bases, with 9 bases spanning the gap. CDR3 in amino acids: CASIYTVNTEAFF. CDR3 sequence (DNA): TGTGCCAGCATCTATACGGTGAACACTGAAGCTTTCTTT.

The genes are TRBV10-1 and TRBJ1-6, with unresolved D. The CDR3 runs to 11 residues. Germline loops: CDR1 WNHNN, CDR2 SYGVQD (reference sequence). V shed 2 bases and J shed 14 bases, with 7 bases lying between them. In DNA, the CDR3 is TGCGCCAGCAGTGAGCCCCCGTCCCTCCACTTT. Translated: CASSEPPSLHF.

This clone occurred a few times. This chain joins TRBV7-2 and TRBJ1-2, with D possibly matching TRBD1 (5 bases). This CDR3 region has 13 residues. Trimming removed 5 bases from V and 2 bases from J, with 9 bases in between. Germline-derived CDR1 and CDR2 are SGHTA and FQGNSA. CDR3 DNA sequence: TGTGCCAGCAGCACCAGACAGAACTATGGCTACACCTTC. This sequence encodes CASSTRQNYGYTF.

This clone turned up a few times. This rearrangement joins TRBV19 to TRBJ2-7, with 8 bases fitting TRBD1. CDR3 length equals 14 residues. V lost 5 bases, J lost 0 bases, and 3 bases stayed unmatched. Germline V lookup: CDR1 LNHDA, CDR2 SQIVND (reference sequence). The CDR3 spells CASSAGQASYEQYF. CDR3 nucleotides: TGTGCCAGTAGTGCGGGACAGGCCTCCTACGAGCAGTACTTC. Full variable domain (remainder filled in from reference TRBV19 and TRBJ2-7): DGGITQSPKYLFRKEGQNVTLSCEQNLNHDAMYWYRQDPGQGLRLIYYSQIVNDFQKGDIAEGYSVSREKKESFPLTVTSAQKNPTAFYLCASSAGQASYEQYFGPGTRLTVT.

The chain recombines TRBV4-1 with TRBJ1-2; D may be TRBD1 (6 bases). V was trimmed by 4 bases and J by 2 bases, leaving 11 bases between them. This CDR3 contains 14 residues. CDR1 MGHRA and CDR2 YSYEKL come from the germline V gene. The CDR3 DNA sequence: TGCGCCAGCAGCCGAGAAGGACAGAACTATGGCTACACCTTC. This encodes CASSREGQNYGYTF.

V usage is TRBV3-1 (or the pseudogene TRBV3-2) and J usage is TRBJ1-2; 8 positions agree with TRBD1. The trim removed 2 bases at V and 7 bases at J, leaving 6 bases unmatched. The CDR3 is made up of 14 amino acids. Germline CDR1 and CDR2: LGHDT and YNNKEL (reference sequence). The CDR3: CASSQTGGAGGYTF. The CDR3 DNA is TGTGCCAGCAGCCAAACAGGGGGAGCGGGTGGCTACACCTTC.

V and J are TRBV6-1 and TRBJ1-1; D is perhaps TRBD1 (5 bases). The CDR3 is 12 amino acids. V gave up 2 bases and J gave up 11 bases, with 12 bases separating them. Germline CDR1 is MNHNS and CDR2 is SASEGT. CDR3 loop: CASSERGGMAFF. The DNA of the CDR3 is TGTGCCAGCAGTGAACGCGGGGGGATGGCTTTCTTT.

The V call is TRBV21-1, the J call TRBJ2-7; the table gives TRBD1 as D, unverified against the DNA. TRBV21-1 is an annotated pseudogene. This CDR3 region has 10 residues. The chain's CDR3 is CASSHMEQYF. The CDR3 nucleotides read TGTGCCAGCAGCCACATGGAGCAGTACTTC.

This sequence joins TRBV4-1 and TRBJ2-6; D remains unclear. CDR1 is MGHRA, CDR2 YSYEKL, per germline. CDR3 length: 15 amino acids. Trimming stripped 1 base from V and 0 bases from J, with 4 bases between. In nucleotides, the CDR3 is TGCGCCAGCAGCCAAGGAGTCTCTGGGGCCAACGTCCTGACTTTC. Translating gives CASSQGVSGANVLTF.

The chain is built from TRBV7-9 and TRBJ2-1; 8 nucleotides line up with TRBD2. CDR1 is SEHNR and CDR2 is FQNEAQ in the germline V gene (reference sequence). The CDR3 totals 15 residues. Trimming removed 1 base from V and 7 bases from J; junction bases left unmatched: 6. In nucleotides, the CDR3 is TGTGCCAGCAGCTTAGGGCCCAGCGGGGGAAATGAGCAGTTCTTC. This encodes CASSLGPSGGNEQFF.

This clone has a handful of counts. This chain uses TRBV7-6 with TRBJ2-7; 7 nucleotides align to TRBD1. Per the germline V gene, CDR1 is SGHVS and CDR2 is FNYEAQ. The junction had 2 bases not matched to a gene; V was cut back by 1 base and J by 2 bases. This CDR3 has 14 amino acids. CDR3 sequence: CASSLGDRTYEQYF. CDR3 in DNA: TGTGCCAGCAGCTTAGGGGACAGAACCTACGAGCAGTACTTC.

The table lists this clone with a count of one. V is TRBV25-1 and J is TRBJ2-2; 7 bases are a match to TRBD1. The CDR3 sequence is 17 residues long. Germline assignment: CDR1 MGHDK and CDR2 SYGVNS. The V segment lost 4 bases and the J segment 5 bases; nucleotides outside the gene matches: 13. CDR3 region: CASSAHRGLEGTGELFF. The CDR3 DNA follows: TGTGCCAGCAGTGCACACAGGGGTTTAGAAGGTACCGGGGAGCTGTTTTTT.

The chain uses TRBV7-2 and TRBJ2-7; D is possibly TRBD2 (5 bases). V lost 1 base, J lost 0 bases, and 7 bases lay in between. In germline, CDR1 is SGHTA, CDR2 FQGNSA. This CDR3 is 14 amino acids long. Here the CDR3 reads CASSLVSDSYEQYF. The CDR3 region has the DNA TGTGCCAGCAGCTTAGTTAGCGACTCCTACGAGCAGTACTTC.

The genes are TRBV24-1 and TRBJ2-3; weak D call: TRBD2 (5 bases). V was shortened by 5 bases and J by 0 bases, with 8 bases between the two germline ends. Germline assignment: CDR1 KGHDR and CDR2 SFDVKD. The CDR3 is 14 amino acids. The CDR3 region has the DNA TGTGCCACCAGTGTAAGAGGGAGCACAGATACGCAGTATTTT. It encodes CATSVRGSTDTQYF.

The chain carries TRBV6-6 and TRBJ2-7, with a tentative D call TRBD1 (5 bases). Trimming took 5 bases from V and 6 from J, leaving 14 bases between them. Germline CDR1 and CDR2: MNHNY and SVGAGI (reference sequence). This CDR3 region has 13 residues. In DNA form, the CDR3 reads TGTGCCAGCAGTACAGGAACGGTCGGCGAGCAGTACTTC. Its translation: CASSTGTVGEQYF.

In nucleotides, the CDR3 is TGTGCCAGCAGCCAAGCAGGGATTAACTATGGCTACACCTTC. Amino acids: CASSQAGINYGYTF. The chain carries TRBV3-1 (or the pseudogene TRBV3-2) and TRBJ1-2; D may be TRBD1 (5 bases). This CDR3 region has 14 residues. Trimming stripped 1 base from V and 1 base from J, with 7 bases between. Germline values: CDR1 LGHDT, CDR2 YNNKEL (reference sequence).

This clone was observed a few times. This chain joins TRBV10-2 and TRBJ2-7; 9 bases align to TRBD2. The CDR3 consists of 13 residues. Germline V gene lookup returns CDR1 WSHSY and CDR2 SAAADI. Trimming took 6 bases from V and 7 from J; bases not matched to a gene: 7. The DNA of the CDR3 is TGCGCCAGCAGGCGGCGGGAGGGCGGAGAGCAGTACTTC. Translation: CASRRREGGEQYF.

Here the CDR3 reads CASSFRQGDDEQYF. The CDR3 nucleotides read TGTGCCAGCAGCTTTCGACAGGGGGACGACGAGCAGTACTTC. The V gene is TRBV5-4, the J gene TRBJ2-7; 9 bases map to TRBD1. This CDR3 comprises 14 residues. The trim removed 2 bases at V and 5 bases at J, leaving 5 bases unmatched. Germline V lookup: CDR1 SGHNT, CDR2 YYREEE (reference sequence). Supplemented by reference TRBV5-4 and TRBJ2-7, the full variable domain reads ETGVTQSPTHLIKTRGQQVTLRCSSQSGHNTVSWYQQALGQGPQFIFQYYREEENGRGNFPPRFSGLQFPNYSSELNVNALELDDSALYLCASSFRQGDDEQYFGPGTRLTVT.

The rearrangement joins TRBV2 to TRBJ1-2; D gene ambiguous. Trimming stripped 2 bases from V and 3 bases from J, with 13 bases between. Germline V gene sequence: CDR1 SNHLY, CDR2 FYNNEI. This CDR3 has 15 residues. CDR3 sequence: CASSERGRRYYGYTF. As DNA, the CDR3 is TGTGCCAGCAGTGAAAGAGGGAGGAGGTACTATGGCTACACCTTC.

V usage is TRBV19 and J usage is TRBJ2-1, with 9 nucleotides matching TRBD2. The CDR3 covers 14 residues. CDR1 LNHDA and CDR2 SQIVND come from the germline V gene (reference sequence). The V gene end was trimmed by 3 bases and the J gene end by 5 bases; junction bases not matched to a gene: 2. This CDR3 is CASSILAGHNEQFF. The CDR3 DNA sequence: TGTGCCAGTAGTATTCTAGCGGGGCACAATGAGCAGTTCTTC.

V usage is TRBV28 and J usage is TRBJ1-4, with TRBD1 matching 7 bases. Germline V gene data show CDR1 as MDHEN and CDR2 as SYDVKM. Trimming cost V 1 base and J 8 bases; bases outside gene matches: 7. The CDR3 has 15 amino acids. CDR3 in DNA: TGTGCCAGCAGTTTATATTTTGGCAGGGGGGAAAAACTGTTTTTT. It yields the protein CASSLYFGRGEKLFF.